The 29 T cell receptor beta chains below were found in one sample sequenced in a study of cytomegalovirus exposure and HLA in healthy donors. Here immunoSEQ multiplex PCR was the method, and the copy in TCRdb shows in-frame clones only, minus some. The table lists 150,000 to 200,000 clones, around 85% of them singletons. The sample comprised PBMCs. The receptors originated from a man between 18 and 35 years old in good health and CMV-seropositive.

CDR3 nucleotide sequence: TGCGCCAGCAGCTTGGCAGGGGAGAATTTTAGTGAGCAGTTCTTC. This encodes CASSLAGENFSEQFF. The V gene is TRBV5-1, the J gene TRBJ2-1, with a weak D call TRBD1 (6 bases). Germline CDR1 reads SGHRS; CDR2 reads YFSETQ. V lost 0 bases to trimming and J lost 9 bases, with 16 bases between them. The CDR3 spans 15 residues.

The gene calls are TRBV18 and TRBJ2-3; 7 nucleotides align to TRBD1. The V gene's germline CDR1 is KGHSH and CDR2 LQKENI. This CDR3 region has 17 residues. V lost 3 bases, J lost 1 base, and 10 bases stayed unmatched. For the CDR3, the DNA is TGTGCCAGCTCACCCCTGGGACAGTTTGCAGGCACAGATACGCAGTATTTT. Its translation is CASSPLGQFAGTDTQYF.

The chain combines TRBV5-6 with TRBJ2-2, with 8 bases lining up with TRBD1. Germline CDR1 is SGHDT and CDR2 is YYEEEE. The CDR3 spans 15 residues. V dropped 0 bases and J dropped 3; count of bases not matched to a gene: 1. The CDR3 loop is CASSLGQGYTGELFF. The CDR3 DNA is TGTGCCAGCAGCTTGGGACAGGGGTACACCGGGGAGCTGTTTTTT.

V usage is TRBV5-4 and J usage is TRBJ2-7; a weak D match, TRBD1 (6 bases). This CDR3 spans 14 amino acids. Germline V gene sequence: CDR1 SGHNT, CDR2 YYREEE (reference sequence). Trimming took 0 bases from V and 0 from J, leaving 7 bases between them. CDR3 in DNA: TGTGCCAGCAGCTTGGAAGGGGGCTCCTACGAGCAGTACTTC. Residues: CASSLEGGSYEQYF.

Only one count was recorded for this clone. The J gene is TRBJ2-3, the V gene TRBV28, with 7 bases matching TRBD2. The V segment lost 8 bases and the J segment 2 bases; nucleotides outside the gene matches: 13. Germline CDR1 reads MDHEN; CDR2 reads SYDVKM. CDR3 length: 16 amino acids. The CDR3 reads CASSKHRGVNTDTQYF. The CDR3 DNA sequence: TGTGCCAGCTCCAAGCACCGGGGGGTCAACACAGATACGCAGTATTTT.

CDR3 coding DNA: TGTGCCAGCCAAGGGGCTTACAATGAGCAGTTCTTC. This gives the protein CASQGAYNEQFF. The V and J genes are TRBV19 and TRBJ2-1; maybe TRBD1 (5 bases). This CDR3 is 12 amino acids long. Trimming removed 9 bases at V and 4 bases at J, with 10 bases between. Germline V lookup: CDR1 LNHDA, CDR2 SQIVND (reference sequence).

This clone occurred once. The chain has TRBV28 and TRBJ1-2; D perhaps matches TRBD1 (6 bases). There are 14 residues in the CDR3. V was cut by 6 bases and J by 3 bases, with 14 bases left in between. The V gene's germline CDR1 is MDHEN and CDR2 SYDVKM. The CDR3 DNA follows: TGTGCCAGCAGCCTGGACAGAACCTACTATGGCTACACCTTC. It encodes CASSLDRTYYGYTF.

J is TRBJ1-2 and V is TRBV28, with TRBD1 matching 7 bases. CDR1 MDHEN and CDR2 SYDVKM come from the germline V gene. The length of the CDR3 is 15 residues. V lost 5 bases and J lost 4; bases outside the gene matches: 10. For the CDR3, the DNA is TGTGCCAGCAGTACTCCCTCCGGGACAGTCTATGGCTACACCTTC. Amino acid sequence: CASSTPSGTVYGYTF.

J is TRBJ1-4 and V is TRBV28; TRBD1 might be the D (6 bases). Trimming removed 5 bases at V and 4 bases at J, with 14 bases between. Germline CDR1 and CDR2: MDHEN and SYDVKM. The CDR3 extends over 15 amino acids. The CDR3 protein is CASSTGQRINEKLFF. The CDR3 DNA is TGTGCCAGCAGTACTGGACAGCGAATTAATGAAAAACTGTTTTTT.

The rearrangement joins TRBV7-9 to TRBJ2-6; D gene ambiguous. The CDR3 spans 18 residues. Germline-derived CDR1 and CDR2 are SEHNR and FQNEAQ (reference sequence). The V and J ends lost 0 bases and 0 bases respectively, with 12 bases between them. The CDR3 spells CASSLAHTANSGANVLTF. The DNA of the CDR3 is TGTGCCAGCAGCTTAGCGCATACAGCTAACTCTGGGGCCAACGTCCTGACTTTC. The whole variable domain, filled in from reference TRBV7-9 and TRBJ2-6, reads DTGVSQNPRHKITKRGQNVTFRCDPISEHNRLYWYRQTLGQGPEFLTYFQNEAQLEKSRLLSDRFSAERPKGSFSTLEIQRTEQGDSAMYLCASSLAHTANSGANVLTFGAGSRLTVL.

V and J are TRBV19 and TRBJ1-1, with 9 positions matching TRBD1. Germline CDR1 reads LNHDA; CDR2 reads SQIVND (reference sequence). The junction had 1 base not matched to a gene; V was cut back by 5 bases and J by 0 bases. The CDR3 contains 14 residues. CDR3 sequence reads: CASSGTGMNTEAFF. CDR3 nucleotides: TGTGCCAGTAGTGGGACAGGGATGAACACTGAAGCTTTCTTT.

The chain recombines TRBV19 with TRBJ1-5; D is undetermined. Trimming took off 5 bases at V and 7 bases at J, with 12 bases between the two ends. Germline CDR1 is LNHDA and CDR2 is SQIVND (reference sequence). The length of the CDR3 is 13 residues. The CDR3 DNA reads TGTGCCAGTAGTCCCTCTTTTATACAGCCCCAGCATTTT. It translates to CASSPSFIQPQHF.

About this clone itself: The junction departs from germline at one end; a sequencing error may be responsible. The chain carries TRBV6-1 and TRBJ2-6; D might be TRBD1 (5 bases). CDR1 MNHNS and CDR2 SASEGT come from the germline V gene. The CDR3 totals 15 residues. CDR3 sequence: CASREDSSGANVLTF. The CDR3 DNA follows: TGTGCCAGCAGGGAAGACAGCTCTGGGGCCAACGTCCTGACTTTC.

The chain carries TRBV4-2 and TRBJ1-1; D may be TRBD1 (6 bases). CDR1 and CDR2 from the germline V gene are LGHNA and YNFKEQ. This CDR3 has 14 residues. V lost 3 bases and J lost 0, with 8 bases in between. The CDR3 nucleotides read TGTGCCAGCAGCCAGGACAGTTTGAACACTGAAGCTTTCTTT. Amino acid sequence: CASSQDSLNTEAFF.

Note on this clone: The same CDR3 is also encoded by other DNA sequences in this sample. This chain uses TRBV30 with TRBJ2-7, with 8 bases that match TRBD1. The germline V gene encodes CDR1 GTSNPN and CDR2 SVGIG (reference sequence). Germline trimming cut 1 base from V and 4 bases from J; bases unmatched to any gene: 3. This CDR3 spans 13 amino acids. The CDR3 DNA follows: TGTGCCTGGAGTGCAGGACAGGGTTACGAGCAGTACTTC. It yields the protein CAWSAGQGYEQYF. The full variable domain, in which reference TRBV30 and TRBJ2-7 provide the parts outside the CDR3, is SQTIHQWPATLVQPVGSPLSLECTVEGTSNPNLYWYRQAAGRGLQLLFYSVGIGQISSEVPQNLSASRPQDRQFILSSKKLLLSDSGFYLCAWSAGQGYEQYFGPGTRLTVT.

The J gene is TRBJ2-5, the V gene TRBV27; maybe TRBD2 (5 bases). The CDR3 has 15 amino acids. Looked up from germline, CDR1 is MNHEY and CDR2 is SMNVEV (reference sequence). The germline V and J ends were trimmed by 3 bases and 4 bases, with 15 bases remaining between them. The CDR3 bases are TGTGCCAGCAGTTTCTCCGGAACGGGGAGAGAGACCCAGTACTTC. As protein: CASSFSGTGRETQYF.

CDR3 region: CASSLLAGGPTDTQYF. The CDR3, as DNA: TGTGCCAGCAGCTTGCTAGCGGGGGGGCCCACAGATACGCAGTATTTT. V usage is TRBV5-4 and J usage is TRBJ2-3, with 12 bases aligning to TRBD2. The CDR3 runs 16 residues. The germline V gene has CDR1 SGHNT and CDR2 YYREEE (reference sequence). V was clipped by 1 base and J by 2 bases; unmatched bases: 2.

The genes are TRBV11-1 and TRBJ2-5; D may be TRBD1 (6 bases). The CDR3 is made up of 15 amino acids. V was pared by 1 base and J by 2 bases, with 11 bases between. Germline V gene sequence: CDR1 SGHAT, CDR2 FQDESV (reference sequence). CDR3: CASSLGTVLQETQYF. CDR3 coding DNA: TGTGCCAGCAGCTTAGGGACAGTCCTTCAAGAGACCCAGTACTTC. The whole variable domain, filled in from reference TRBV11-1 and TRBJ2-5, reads EAEVAQSPRYKITEKSQAVAFWCDPISGHATLYWYRQILGQGPELLVQFQDESVVDDSQLPKDRFSAERLKGVDSTLKIQPAELGDSAMYLCASSLGTVLQETQYFGPGTRLLVL.

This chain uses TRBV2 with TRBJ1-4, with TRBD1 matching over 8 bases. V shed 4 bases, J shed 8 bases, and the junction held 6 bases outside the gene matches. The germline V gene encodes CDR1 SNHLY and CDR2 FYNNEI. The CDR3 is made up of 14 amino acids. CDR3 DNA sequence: TGTGCCAGCAGTGGGGGCAGGGGGCGCGAAAAACTGTTTTTT. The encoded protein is CASSGGRGREKLFF.

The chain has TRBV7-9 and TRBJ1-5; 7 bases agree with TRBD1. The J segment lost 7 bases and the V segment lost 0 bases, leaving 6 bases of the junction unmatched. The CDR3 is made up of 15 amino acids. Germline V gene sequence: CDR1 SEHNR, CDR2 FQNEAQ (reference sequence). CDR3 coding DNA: TGTGCCAGCAGCTTAGCCGGCAGGGGGAACCAGCCCCAGCATTTT. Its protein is CASSLAGRGNQPQHF.

CDR3 nucleotides: TGTGCCAGCAGTCTCCAACCCTTGGAGGGAGGGTACGAGCAGTACTTC. Translated: CASSLQPLEGGYEQYF. The V gene is TRBV6-6, the J gene TRBJ2-7, with TRBD2 matching 7 bases. CDR1 MNHNY and CDR2 SVGAGI come from the germline V gene (reference sequence). The junction had 14 bases not matched to a gene; V was cut back by 5 bases and J by 4 bases. CDR3 length: 16 residues.

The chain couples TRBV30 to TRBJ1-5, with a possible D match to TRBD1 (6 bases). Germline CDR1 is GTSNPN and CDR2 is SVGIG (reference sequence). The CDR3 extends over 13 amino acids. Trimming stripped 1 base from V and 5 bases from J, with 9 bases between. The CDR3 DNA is TGTGCCTGGAGTGCCAGGGGAGATCAGCCCCAGCATTTT. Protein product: CAWSARGDQPQHF.

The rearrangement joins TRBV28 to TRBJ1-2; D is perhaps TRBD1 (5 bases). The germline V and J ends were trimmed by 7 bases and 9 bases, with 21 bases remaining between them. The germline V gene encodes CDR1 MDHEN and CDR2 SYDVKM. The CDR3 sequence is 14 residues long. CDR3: CASTLGGGERRYTF. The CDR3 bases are TGTGCCAGCACCTTAGGCGGGGGAGAGAGACGCTACACCTTC.

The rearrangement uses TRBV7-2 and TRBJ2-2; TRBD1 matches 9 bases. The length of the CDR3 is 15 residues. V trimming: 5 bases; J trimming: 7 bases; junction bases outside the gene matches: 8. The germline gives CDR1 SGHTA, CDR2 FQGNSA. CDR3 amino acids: CASSPQGAGNGELFF. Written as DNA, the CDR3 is TGTGCCAGCAGCCCACAGGGGGCGGGGAACGGGGAGCTGTTTTTT.

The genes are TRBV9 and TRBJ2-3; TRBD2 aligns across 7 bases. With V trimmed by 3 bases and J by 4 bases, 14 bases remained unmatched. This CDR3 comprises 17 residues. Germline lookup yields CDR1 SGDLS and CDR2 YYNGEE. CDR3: CASSARPLGGGPDTQYF. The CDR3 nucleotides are TGTGCCAGCAGCGCCCGACCTTTGGGGGGAGGGCCAGATACGCAGTATTTT.

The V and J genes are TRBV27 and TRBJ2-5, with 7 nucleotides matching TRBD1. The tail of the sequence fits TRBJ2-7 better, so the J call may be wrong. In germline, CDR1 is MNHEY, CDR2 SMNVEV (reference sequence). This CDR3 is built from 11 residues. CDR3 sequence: CASSTGNEQYF. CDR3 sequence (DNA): TGTGCCAGCTCGACAGGGAACGAGCAGTACTTC.

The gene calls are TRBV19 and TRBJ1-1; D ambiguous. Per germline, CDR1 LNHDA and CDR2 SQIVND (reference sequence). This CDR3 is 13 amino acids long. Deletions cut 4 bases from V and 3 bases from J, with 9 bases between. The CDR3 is CASSKTKDTEAFF. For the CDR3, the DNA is TGTGCCAGTAGTAAGACAAAGGACACTGAAGCTTTCTTT.

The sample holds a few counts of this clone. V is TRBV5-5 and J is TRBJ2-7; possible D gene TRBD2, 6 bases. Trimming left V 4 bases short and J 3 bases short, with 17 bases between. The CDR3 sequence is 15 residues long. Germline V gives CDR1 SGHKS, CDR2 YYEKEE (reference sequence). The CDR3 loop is CASSEVGGGDYEQYF. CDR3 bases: TGTGCCAGCAGCGAGGTAGGCGGAGGGGACTACGAGCAGTACTTC.

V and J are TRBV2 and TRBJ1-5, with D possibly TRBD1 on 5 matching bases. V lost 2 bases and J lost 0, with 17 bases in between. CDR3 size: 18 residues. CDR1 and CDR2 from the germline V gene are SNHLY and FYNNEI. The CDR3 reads CASSEYGRETYSNQPQHF. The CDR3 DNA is TGTGCCAGCAGTGAATATGGCAGGGAAACCTATAGCAATCAGCCCCAGCATTTT.